This T cell receptor beta chain was captured by sequencing in a study of CD8+ T cells in alopecia areata. In the study overall: Those receiving the skin were roughly 7-10-week-old female C3H/HeJ mice, whose grafts came from roughly 6-13-month-old C3H/HeJ donors with spontaneous alopecia. Study findings and constraints: An increase in clonality over normal scalp was evident in lesional scalp, especially alopecia totalis/universalis. Sequences from scalp samples also cover resident alphabeta T cells of normal skin.

RNA extraction and reverse transcription yielded cDNA as sequencing template. Using immunoSEQ multiplex PCR, the repertoire was profiled, and TCRdb retains in-frame clones only, with some absent. Recorded here are roughly 110,000 clones, none singletons. The CDR3 runs 14 residues. Germline CDR1 MNHDT, CDR2 YYDKIL. This clone was seen more than once but under ten times. Its specificity is not known. The listed genes are named as in mouse. Read data end 4 residues before the CDR3 end; the end is taken from the germline J gene. The chain uses TRBV17 and TRBJ2-1; 12 bases are a match to TRBD1. The sample consisted of lesional skin. The receptor was derived from a C3H/HeJ mouse with alopecia areata. Mouse strain MHC haplotype: H2-k. This CDR3 is CASSMGTGGPEQFF. Partial CDR3 DNA: TGTGCTAGCAGTATGGGGACAGGGGGCCCT.